The T cell receptor beta chain under discussion was sequenced for a study of long-term antiretroviral therapy in people with HIV (dated by TCRdb to between 2020 and 2023). About the full investigation: The earliest samples were collected about a decade before the 2015 WHO recommendation for immediate ART, when ART was typically delayed until CD4 counts fell. A retrospective serial study tested whether ART initiation and durable HIV suppression were associated with changes in peripheral blood TRB repertoire composition and diversity. A total of under 250 cryopreserved PBMC samples were contributed to the cohort by 30 adults with confirmed HIV infection, with samples collected serially over a mean of approximately six years (range 1-12). No cross-contamination during QIAcube processing was shown when test extractions of a monoclonal T-cell line were performed alongside 30 to 40 polyclonal samples. Eleven of the 30 participants with HIV were female. Study-wide findings and limitations: ART initiation was associated with a significant increase in TRB diversity, but diversity stayed significantly below transplant donor controls even after long-term ART. The samples were dated from about 2003 to 2018, and the ART regimens that were used may be less effective than current ART regimens. Because pre-ART samples had limited cell numbers, unsorted PBMC were profiled rather than sorted CD4+ and CD8+ T cells. Narrower CDR3 length ranges were observed in HIV repertoires than in controls, and an antigen-experienced repertoire with only a slight naive shift after ART was suggested by the network structure. The repertoire was dominated across all time points by expanded TRB clones identified before ART initiation, although this dominance was seen to fluctuate and to decrease in many PLHIV after ART. Owing to limited PBMC availability, only the TCR beta chain was sequenced, without alpha chain pairing. Inferences about post-ART repertoire changes are limited because no data were available on ART adherence, viral resistance or therapy changes.

Comments on this clone: Its binding antigen is unknown. The input lacks base qualities; no much larger clone sits a single base away.

Participants were included only if at least one PBMC sample before ART initiation and at least two post-ART samples were available. Treatment was received in the United States of America by all participants with HIV. Cryopreserved samples of about 0.95-10 million PBMC were thawed and washed before DNA extraction. At the time of the earliest PBMC sample, participants with HIV were aged between about 20 and 54 years. Each participant contributed PBMC samples from 1-4 timepoints before ART initiation and 2-8 timepoints after ART initiation, with a median of 7 samples. For every participant, serial HIV viral load, CD4+ T-cell count, ART history and demographic data were obtained. Genomic DNA was extracted from unsorted PBMC with a Qiagen kit on a QIAcube, with processing performed in batches of 12 samples. V sheds 7 bases and J sheds 7 bases, leaving 13 bases between their ends. From its cysteine to its phenylalanine, the CDR3 spans 13 amino acids. Only the CDR3 region is kept as DNA, spanning 39 bases read in frame from base 1. As encoded in the germline V gene (reference sequence), CDR1 is LNHDA while CDR2 is SQIVND.

The immunoSEQ hsTCRB v3.0 assay was used at survey level resolution to sequence the TRB variable region. TRB sequencing targeted a depth of roughly 35,000-50,000 T-cell genomes per sample. TRB libraries were pooled and sequenced on an Illumina MiSeq using a v3 150-cycle kit. Processing in the source paper ran as follows. Repertoire analysis was performed in R inside a reproducible Nextflow workflow that covered QC, data transformation and analysis. LymphoSeq2, an R package for AIRR-Seq data exploration, was used to implement custom analyses. Several samples that yielded fewer than 5000 total TRB sequences were excluded, so that 188 HIV repertoires were analyzed. Among the 200 or so HIV repertoires that were kept, around 60 were collected before ART initiation and roughly 130 were collected after ART initiation. Repertoires were downsampled to 5000 TRB nucleotide sequences, with summary statistics averaged over 100 downsampling iterations. Only TRB sequences with CDR3 regions of at least seven amino acids were retained for analysis. A Shannon entropy-derived clonality score and the Gini coefficient were used to measure diversity. In repertoire networks, the top 5000 CDR3 amino acid sequences were linked whenever an edit distance of one separated two sequences. GLIPH2 predicted antigen specificity groups and MHC restriction for TRB CDR3 amino acid sequences. To flag known associations with CMV, EBV, HIV or tissue antigens, CDR3 amino acid sequences were compared against VDJdb and McPAS-TCR. Pre-ART, post-ART and control groups were compared with Wilcoxon signed-rank tests and Holm-Bonferroni correction. As stored in TCRdb, this immuneACCESS dataset retains in-frame rearrangements with V and J assigned. A fraction of the clones does not appear; measured against another copy, unresolved V genes explain less than half of the discrepancy, and the remainder lacks a known reason. That table is the source of V, J and clone size, and D and trimming were worked out from the DNA. This sample lists more than 25,000 clones; 87% were detected once. The ten largest clones take up roughly 1% of the sample.

The receptor comes from a man over 45 with HIV. The sequencing here drew on unsorted PBMCs, taken 2 years after starting antiretroviral therapy. The rearrangement combines TRBV19 with TRBJ1-4; a confident D gene designation cannot be given. The DNA sequence follows: TGTGCCAGTACGATTTCGGGAGGTGAAAAACTGTTTTTT. Its protein product is CASTISGGEKLFF.